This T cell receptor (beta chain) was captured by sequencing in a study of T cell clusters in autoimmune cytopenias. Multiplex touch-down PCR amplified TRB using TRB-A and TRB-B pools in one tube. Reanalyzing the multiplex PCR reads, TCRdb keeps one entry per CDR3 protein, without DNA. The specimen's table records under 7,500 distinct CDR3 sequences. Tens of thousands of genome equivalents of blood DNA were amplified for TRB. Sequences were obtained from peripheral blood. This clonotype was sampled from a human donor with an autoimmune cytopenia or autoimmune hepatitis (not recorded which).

This CDR3 is CASSRSTGLRETQYF. The rearrangement joins TRBV5-1 to TRBJ2-5; TCRdb names TRBD1, which stays unverified in the absence of DNA. Looked up from germline, CDR1 is SGHRS and CDR2 is YFSETQ. The CDR3 is 15 amino acids.